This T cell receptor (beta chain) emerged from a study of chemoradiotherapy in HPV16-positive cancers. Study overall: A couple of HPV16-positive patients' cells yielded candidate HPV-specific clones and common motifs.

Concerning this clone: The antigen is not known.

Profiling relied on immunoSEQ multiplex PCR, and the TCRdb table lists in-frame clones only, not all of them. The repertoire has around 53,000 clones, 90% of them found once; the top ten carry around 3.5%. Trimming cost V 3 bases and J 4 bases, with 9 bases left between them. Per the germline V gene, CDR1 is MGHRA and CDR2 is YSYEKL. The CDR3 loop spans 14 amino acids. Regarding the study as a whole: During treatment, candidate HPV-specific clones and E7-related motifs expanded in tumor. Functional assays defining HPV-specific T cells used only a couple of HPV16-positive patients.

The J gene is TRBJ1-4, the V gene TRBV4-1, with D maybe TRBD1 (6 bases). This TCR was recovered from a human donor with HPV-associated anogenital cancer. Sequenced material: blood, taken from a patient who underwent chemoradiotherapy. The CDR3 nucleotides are TGCGCCAGCAGCCAGAGGACAGATAATGAAAAACTGTTTTTT. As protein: CASSQRTDNEKLFF.